Below are 2 T cell receptor beta chains sequenced from a single sample in a study of CD8 T cells in ankylosing spondylitis. Each CDR3 protein is one row after TCRdb ran MiXCR on the 5' RACE reads. The sample lists around 75,000 distinct CDR3 sequences, roughly 5.3% occurring once. Input material: blood, either unsorted or a sorted T cell fraction (not recorded which). The receptors here all came from a male donor with ankylosing spondylitis or in good health (not recorded which).

This clonotype was seen at least ten times. This rearrangement joins TRBV7-3 to TRBJ2-2; 10 bases are shared with TRBD2. CDR3 length equals 16 residues. CDR1 is SGHTA and CDR2 is FQGTGA in the germline V gene. The trim removed 6 bases at V and 5 bases at J, leaving 9 bases unmatched. The CDR3 protein is CASSPAGGPVTGELFF. The DNA for the CDR3 is TGTGCCAGCAGTCCAGCGGGGGGGCCTGTGACCGGGGAGCTGTTTTTT.

In the case of this clonotype: This may be a read error, as it is one base from a much larger clone. The rearrangement joins TRBV18 to TRBJ2-3, with 8 bases matching TRBD1. The CDR3 has 15 residues. Germline values: CDR1 KGHSH, CDR2 LQKENI. CDR3 protein: CASSHPDRATDTQNF. The CDR3 bases are TGTGCCAGCTCACATCCGGACAGGGCAACAGATACGCAGAATTTT.